This entry concerns a single T cell receptor beta chain. The record originates from a study of blood T cell repertoires in COVID-19. The wider study: T cells, B-cell-depleted T cells, or PBMCs supplied cDNA or gDNA.

The CDR3 covers 16 residues. Trimming took 4 bases from V and 7 from J; bases not matched to a gene: 11. The germline V gene encodes CDR1 MNHEY and CDR2 SVGEGT. The data were produced by immunoSEQ multiplex PCR, yet TCRdb's version contains in-frame clones alone and is incomplete. This sample has 60,000 to 100,000 clones, with 80% to 90% found just once. Sequences were obtained from peripheral blood. This clonotype originated in a man in his fifties or sixties with active COVID-19. The chain recombines TRBV6-2 or TRBV6-3 with TRBJ2-5; 11 positions agree with TRBD2. The CDR3 DNA follows: TGTGCCAGCAGTTGGGCGACTAGCGGGGCATCCGGGACCCAGTACTTC. It yields the protein CASSWATSGASGTQYF.